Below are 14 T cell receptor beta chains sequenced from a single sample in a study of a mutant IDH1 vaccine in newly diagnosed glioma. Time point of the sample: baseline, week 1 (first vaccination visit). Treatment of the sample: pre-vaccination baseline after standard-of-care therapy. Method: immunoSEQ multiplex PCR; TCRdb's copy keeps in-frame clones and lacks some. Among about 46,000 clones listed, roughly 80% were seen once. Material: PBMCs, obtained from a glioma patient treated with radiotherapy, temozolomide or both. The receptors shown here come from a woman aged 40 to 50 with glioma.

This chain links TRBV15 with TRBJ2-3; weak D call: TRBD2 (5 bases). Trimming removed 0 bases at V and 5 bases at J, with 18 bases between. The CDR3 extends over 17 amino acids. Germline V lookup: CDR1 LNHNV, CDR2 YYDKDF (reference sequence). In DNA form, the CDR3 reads TGTGCCACCAGCAGAGACCGGCTCGGAGGTGGTCGAGATACGCAGTATTTT. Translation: CATSRDRLGGGRDTQYF.

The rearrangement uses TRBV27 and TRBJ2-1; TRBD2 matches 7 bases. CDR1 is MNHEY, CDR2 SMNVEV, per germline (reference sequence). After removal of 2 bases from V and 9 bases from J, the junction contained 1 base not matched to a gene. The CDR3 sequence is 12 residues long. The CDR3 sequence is CASSLGGGEQFF. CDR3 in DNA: TGTGCCAGCAGTTTAGGGGGGGGTGAGCAGTTCTTC.

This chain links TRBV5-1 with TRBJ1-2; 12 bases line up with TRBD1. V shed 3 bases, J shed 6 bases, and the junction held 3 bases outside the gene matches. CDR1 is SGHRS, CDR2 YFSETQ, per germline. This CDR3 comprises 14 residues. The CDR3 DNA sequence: TGCGCCAGCAGCTCCGGGACAGGGGGCGATGGCTACACCTTC. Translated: CASSSGTGGDGYTF.

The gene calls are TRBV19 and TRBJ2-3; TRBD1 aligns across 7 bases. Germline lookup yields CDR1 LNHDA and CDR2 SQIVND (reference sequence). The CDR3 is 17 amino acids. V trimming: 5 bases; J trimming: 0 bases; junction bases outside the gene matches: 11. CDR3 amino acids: CASSPTLTGLSTDTQYF. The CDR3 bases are TGTGCCAGTAGTCCGACCTTGACAGGGTTAAGCACAGATACGCAGTATTTT.

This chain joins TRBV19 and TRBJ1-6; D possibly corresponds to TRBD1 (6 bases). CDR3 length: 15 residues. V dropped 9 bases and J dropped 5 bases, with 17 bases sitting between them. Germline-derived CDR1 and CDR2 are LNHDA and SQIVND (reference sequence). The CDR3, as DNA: TGTGCCAGCCAACAGGGTGGGGAAAATAATTCACCCCTCCACTTT. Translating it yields CASQQGGENNSPLHF.

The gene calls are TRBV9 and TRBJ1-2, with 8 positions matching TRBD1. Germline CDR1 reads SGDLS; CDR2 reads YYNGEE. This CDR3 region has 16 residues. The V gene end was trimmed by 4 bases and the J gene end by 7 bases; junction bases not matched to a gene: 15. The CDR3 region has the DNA TGTGCCAGCAGCCCTACCCCCCAGGGGGCGCTGGGTGGCTACACCTTC. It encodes CASSPTPQGALGGYTF.

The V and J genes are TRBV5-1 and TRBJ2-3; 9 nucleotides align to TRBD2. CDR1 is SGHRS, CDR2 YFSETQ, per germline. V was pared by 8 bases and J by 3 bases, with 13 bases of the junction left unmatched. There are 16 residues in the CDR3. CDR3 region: CASARGAGGRTDTQYF. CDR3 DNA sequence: TGCGCCAGTGCGCGGGGAGCGGGGGGTAGGACAGATACGCAGTATTTT.

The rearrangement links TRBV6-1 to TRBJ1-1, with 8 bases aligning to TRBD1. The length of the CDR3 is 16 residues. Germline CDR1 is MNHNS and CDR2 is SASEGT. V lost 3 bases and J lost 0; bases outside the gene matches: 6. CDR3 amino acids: CASSEGQVIMNTEAFF. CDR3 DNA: TGTGCCAGCAGTGAGGGACAGGTTATTATGAACACTGAAGCTTTCTTT.

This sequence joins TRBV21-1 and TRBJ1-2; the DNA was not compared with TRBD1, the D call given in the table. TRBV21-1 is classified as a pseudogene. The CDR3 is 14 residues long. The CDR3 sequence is CASSKGTGGDGYTF. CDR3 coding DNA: TGTGCCAGCAGCAAGGGGACAGGGGGAGATGGCTACACCTTC.

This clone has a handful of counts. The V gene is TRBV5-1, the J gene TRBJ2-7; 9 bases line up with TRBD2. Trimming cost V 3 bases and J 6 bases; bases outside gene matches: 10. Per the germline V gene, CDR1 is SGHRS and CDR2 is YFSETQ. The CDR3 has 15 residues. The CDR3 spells CASSSYPGLAREQYF. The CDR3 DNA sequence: TGCGCCAGCAGCTCTTATCCGGGACTAGCTCGCGAGCAGTACTTC.

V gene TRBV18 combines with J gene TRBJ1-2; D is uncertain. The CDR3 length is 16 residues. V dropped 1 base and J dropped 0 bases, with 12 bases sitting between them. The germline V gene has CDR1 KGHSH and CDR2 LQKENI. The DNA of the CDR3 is TGTGCCAGCTCACCACTTGCGGATCTAGCTAACTATGGCTACACCTTC. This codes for CASSPLADLANYGYTF.

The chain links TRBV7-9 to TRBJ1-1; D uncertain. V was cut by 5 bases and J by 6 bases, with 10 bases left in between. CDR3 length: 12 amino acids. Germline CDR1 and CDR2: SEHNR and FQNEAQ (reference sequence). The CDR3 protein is CASSPERAEAFF. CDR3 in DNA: TGTGCCAGCAGCCCAGAGCGGGCTGAAGCTTTCTTT.

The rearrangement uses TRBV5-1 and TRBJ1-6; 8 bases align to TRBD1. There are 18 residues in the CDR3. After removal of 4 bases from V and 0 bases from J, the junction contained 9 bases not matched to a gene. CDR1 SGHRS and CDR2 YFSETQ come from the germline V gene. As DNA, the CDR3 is TGCGCCAGCAGCCCGGGGACAGGCTTCAGCTCCTATAATTCACCCCTCCACTTT. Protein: CASSPGTGFSSYNSPLHF. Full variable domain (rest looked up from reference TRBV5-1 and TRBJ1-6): KAGVTQTPRYLIKTRGQQVTLSCSPISGHRSVSWYQQTPGQGLQFLFEYFSETQRNKGNFPGRFSGRQFSNSRSEMNVSTLELGDSALYLCASSPGTGFSSYNSPLHFGNGTRLTVT.

Written as DNA, the CDR3 is TGCGCCAGCAGCCCCCCCGCCTACGAGCAGTACTTC. As protein: CASSPPAYEQYF. The genes are TRBV5-1 and TRBJ2-7; unclear D gene. V lost 4 bases to trimming and J lost 2 bases, with 7 bases between them. This CDR3 is built from 12 residues. Per the germline V gene, CDR1 is SGHRS and CDR2 is YFSETQ. The full variable domain, with the rest looked up from reference TRBV5-1 and TRBJ2-7, is KAGVTQTPRYLIKTRGQQVTLSCSPISGHRSVSWYQQTPGQGLQFLFEYFSETQRNKGNFPGRFSGRQFSNSRSEMNVSTLELGDSALYLCASSPPAYEQYFGPGTRLTVT.